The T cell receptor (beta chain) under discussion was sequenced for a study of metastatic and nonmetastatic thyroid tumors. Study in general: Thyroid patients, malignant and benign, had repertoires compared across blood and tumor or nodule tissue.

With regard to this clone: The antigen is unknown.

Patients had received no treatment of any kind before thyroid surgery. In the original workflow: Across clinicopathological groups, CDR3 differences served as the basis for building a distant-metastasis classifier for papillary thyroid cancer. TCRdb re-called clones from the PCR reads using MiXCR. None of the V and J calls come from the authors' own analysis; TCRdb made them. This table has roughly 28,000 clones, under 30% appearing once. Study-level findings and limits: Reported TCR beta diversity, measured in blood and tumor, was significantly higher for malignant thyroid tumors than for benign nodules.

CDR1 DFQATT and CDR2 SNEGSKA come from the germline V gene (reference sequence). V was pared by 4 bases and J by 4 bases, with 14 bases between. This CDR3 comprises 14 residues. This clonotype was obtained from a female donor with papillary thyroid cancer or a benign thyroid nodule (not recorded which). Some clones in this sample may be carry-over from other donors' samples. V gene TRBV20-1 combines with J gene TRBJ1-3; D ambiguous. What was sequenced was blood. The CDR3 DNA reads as TGCAGTGCTATTTCCCCGACTTCCGGAAACACCATATATTTT. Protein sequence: CSAISPTSGNTIYF.